This T cell receptor (beta chain) came from a study of T cell repertoires in cytomegalovirus infection. A note on this clonotype: The antigen remains unidentified.

Deletions cut 5 bases from V and 4 bases from J, with 13 bases between. Germline V gene lookup returns CDR1 SGHAT and CDR2 FQNNGV. The CDR3 is 14 amino acids. Via MiXCR, TCRdb re-called the reads, giving one row per CDR3 protein. The profile covers roughly 500,000 distinct CDR3 sequences, with around 30% appearing a single time and 17% taken by the ten largest. The origin of this receptor is a human donor in good health (CMV status not recorded). Some clones in this sample may be carry-over from other donors' samples. The J gene is TRBJ2-3, the V gene TRBV11-2, with a weak D call TRBD2 (7 bases). The material sequenced was cultured PBMCs, taken from culture after CMV antigen stimulation. Here the CDR3 DNA reads TGTGCCAGCAGCCCCCCCGGGGGGCCAGATACGCAGTATTTT. Residues: CASSPPGGPDTQYF.